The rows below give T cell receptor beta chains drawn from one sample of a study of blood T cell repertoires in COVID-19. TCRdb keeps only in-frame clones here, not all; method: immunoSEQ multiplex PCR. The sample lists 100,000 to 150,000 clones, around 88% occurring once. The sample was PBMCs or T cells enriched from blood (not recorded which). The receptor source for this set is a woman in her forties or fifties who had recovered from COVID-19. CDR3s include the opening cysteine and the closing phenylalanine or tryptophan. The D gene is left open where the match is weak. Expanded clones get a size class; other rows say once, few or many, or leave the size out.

CSVATGWGDQPQHF	TGCAGCGTTGCGACAGGGTGGGGGGATCAGCCCCAGCATTTT	TRBV29-1	TRBJ1-5	TRBD1	.
CASSRAGGYTF	TGTGCTAGTAGCAGGGCTGGAGGCTACACCTTC	TRBV12-5	TRBJ1-2	.	.
CASSLGRFGSPLHF	TGCGCCAGCAGCTTGGGGAGGTTTGGTTCACCCCTCCACTTT	TRBV5-1	TRBJ1-6	.	.
CASSPGQGAYEQYF	TGTGCCAGCAGTCCCGGACAGGGGGCCTACGAGCAGTACTTC	TRBV6-5	TRBJ2-7	TRBD1	.
CATSRVRPYRGTYEQYF	TGTGCCACCAGCAGAGTAAGACCGTACAGGGGTACCTACGAGCAGTACTTC	TRBV15	TRBJ2-7	TRBD1	.
CASSKDRVDGYTF	TGTGCCAGTAGCAAGGACAGGGTTGATGGCTACACCTTC	TRBV19	TRBJ1-2	TRBD1	.
CATTAGFGYTF	TGTGCCACCACTGCGGGTTTTGGCTACACCTTC	TRBV15	TRBJ1-2	.	.
CASSKRQGFTEAFF	TGTGCCAGCAGCAAACGACAGGGCTTCACTGAAGCTTTCTTT	TRBV9	TRBJ1-1	TRBD1	.
CASSSGVATNEKLFF	TGTGCCAGCAGTTCGGGGGTTGCAACTAATGAAAAACTGTTTTTT	TRBV6-5	TRBJ1-4	.	.
CASSPTGDTYEQYF	TGTGCCAGCAGCCCGACAGGGGACACCTACGAGCAGTACTTC	TRBV21-1	TRBJ2-7	.	once
CAWTGGYNQPQHF	TGTGCCTGGACAGGGGGCTACAATCAGCCCCAGCATTTT	TRBV30	TRBJ1-5	TRBD1	.
CASSLEGTGPNSPLHF	TGTGCCAGCAGCTTAGAAGGGACAGGCCCGAATTCACCCCTCCACTTT	TRBV11-2	TRBJ1-6	TRBD1	once
CASSQEYREAYEQYF	TGCGCCAGCAGCCAAGAATACAGGGAAGCCTACGAGCAGTACTTC	TRBV4-1	TRBJ2-7	.	.
CASSERTGGYYEQYF	TGTGCCAGTAGTGAGCGGACAGGGGGCTACTACGAGCAGTACTTC	TRBV19	TRBJ2-7	TRBD1	.
CASSTWLGPGNTIYF	TGTGCCAGCAGTACCTGGTTGGGGCCAGGAAACACCATATATTTT	TRBV3-1/TRBV3-2	TRBJ1-3	.	.
CASSPGLSGANVLTF	TGTGCTAGCAGCCCGGGACTTTCTGGGGCCAACGTCCTGACTTTC	TRBV7-7	TRBJ2-6	.	.
CASSLGLAGSYEQYF	TGTGCCAGCAGCTTGGGACTAGCGGGGTCCTACGAGCAGTACTTC	TRBV5-6	TRBJ2-7	TRBD2	.
CASSIRVAGGQETQYF	TGTGCCAGTAGTATAAGGGTAGCGGGGGGACAAGAGACCCAGTACTTC	TRBV19	TRBJ2-5	TRBD2	.
CASSLKGAQTEAFF	TGTGCCAGCAGCTTAAAGGGGGCGCAGACTGAAGCTTTCTTT	TRBV7-3	TRBJ1-1	TRBD1	.
CSATGTGGYGYTF	TGCAGCGCGACCGGGACAGGGGGTTATGGCTACACCTTC	TRBV29-1	TRBJ1-2	TRBD1	few
CASSLFAGGTDTQYF	TGTGCCAGCAGCTTATTTGCGGGGGGCACAGATACGCAGTATTTT	TRBV7-2	TRBJ2-3	TRBD2	.
CASSLGRTLKLSRKAFF	TGTGCCAGCAGCTTAGGGAGAACACTGAAGCTTTCCCGAAAAGCTTTCTTT	TRBV7-2	TRBJ1-1	.	.